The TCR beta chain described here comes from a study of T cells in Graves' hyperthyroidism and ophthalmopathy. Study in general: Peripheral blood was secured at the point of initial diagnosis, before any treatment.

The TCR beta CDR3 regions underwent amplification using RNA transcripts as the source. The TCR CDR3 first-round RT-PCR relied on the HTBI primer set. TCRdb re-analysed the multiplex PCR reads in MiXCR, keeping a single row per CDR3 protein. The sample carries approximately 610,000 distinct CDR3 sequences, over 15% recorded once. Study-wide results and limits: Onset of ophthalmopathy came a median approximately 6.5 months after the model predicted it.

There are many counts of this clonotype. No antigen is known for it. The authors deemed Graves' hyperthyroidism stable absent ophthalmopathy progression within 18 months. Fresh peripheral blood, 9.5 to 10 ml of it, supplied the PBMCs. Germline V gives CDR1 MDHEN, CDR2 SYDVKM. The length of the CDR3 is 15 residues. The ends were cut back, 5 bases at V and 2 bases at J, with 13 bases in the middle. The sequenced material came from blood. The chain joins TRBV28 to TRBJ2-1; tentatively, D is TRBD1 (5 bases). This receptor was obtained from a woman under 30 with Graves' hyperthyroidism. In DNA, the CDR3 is TGTGCCAGCAGTCCTGGGGCCCCTCCCTACAATGAGCAGTTCTTC. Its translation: CASSPGAPPYNEQFF. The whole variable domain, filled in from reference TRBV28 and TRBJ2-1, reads DVKVTQSSRYLVKRTGEKVFLECVQDMDHENMFWYRQDPGLGLRLIYFSYDVKMKEKGDIPEGYSVSREKKERFSLILESASTNQTSMYLCASSPGAPPYNEQFFGPGTRLTVL.